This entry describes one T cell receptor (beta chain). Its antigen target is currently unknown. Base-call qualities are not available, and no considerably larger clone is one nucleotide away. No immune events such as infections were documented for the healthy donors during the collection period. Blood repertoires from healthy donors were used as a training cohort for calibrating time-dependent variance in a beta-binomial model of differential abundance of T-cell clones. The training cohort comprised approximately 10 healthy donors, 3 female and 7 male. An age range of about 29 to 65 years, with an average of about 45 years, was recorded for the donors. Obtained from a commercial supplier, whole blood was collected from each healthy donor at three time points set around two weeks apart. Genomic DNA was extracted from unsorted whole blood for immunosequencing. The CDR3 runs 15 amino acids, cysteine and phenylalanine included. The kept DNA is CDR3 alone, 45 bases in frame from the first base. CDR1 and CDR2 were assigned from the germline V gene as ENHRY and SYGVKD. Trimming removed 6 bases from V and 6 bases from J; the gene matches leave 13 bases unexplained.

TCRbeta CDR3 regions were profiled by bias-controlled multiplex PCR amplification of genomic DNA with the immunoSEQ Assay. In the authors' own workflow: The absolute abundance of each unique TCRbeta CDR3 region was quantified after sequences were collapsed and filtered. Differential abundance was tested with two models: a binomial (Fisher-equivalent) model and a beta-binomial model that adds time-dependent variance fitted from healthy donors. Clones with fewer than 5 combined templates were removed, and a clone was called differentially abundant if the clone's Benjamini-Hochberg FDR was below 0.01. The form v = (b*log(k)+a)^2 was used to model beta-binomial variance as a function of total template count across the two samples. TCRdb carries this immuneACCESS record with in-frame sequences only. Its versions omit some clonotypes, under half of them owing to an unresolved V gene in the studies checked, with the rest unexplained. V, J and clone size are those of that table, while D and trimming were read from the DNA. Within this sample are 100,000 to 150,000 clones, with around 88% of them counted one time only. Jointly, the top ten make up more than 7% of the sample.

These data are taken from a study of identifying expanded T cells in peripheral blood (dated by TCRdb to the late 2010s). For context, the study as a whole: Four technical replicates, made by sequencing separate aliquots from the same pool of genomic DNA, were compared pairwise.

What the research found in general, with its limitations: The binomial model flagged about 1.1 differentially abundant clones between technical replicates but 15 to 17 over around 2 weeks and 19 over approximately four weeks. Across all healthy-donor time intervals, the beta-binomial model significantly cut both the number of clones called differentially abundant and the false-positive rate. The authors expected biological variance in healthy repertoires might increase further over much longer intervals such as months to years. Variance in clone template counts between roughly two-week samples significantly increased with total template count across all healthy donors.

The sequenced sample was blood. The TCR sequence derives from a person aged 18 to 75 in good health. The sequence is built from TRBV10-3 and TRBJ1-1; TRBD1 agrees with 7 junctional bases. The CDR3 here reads CAISSPKTGRAEAFF. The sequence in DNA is TGTGCCATCAGCTCTCCGAAGACAGGGCGCGCTGAAGCTTTCTTT.